This T cell receptor beta chain came from a study of identifying expanded T cells in peripheral blood. Trimming pared 5 bases from V and 1 base from J, leaving 6 bases between. The germline CDR1 and CDR2 sequences are SEHNR and FQNEAQ (reference sequence). CDR3 length: 13 amino acids. Using immunoSEQ multiplex PCR, the repertoire was profiled, and TCRdb retains in-frame clones only, with some absent. The data show 100,000 or so clones, with approximately 88% seen just once and about 17% held by the top ten. Healthy donors had no documented immune events, such as infections, while sampled. The genes are TRBV7-9 and TRBJ2-4, with no clear D. Material for sequencing was blood. This clonotype was sampled from a person aged 18 to 70 in good health. DNA of the CDR3: TGTGCCAGCAGCCGTGATGCCAAAAACATTCAGTACTTC. Its protein product is CASSRDAKNIQYF.